This T cell receptor (beta chain) came from a study of cytomegalovirus exposure and HLA in healthy donors. Study at large: Later analysis reported that the 130 or so validation repertoires shared the platform of the roughly 630 first-cohort repertoires. Regarding the study as a whole: Most TCR sequences were seen very rarely across donors, but some public TCRs occurred in many. Cytomegalovirus-associated status was assigned to approximately 160 TCR beta chains.

Assay used: immunoSEQ multiplex PCR; TCRdb lists only in-frame clones, some missing. The data contain about 250,000 clones, about 90% of them singletons. CDR1 and CDR2 from the germline V gene are MNHNS and SASEGT. The ends lost 4 bases at V and 7 bases at J; junction bases unmatched: 9. The CDR3 is made up of 14 amino acids. Concerning this clone: The antigen is unknown.

Donors were drawn from the 120-subject validation cohort, separate from the approximately 670-subject first cohort. The clonotype comes from a man aged 18 to 29 in good health and CMV-seropositive. This sequence joins TRBV6-1 and TRBJ2-7, with 8 bases lining up with TRBD2. The sequenced sample consisted of PBMCs. The CDR3 DNA reads as TGTGCCAGCAGTGGACTGGCGGGAGGCGGAGAGCAGTACTTC. This translates into CASSGLAGGGEQYF.